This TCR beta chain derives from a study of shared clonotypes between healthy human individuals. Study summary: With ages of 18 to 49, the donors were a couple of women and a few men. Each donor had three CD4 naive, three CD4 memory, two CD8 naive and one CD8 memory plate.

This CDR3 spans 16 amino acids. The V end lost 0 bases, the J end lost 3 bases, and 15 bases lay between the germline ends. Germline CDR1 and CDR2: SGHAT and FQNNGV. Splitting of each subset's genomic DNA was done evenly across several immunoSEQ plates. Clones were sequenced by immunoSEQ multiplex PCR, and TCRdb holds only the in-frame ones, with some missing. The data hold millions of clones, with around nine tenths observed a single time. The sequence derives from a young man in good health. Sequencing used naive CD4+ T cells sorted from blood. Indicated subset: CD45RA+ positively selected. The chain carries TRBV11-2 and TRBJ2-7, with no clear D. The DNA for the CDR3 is TGTGCCAGCAGCTTAGAGCCCCCGGGTGGGGTCTACGAGCAGTACTTC. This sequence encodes CASSLEPPGGVYEQYF.